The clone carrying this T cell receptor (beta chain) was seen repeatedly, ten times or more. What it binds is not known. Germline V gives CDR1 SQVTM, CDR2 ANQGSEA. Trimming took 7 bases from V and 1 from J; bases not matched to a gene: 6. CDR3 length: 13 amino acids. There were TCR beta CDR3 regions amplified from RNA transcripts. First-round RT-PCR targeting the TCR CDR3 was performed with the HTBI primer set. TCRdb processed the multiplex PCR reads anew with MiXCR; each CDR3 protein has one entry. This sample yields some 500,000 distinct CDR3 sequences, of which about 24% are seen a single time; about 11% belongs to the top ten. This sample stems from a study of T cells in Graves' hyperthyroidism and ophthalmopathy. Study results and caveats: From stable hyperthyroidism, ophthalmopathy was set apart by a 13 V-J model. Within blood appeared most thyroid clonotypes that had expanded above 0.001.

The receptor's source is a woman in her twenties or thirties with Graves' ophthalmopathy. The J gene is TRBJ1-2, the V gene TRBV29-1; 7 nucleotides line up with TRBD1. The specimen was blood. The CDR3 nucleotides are TGCAGCGCGGGGACAGAGAATAACTATGGCTACACCTTC. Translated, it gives CSAGTENNYGYTF.